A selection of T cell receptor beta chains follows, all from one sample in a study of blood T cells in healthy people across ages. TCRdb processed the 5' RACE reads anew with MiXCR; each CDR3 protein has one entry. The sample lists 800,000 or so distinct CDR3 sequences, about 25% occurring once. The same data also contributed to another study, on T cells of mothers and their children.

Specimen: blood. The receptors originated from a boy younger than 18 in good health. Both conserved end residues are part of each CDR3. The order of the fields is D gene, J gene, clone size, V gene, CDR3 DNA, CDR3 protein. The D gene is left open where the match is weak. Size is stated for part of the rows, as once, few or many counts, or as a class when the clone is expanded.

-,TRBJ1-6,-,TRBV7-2,TGTGCCAGCAGCTTAGGGGGGCCAAATAATTCACCCCTCCACTTT,CASSLGGPNNSPLHF
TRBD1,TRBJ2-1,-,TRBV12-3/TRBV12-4,TGTACCAGCAGACTGACAGGGGGCTCCTACAATGAGCAGTTCTTC,CTSRLTGGSYNEQFF
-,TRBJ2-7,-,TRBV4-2,TGTGCCAGCAGCCAAGACCGGTTGGACTACGAGCAGTACTTC,CASSQDRLDYEQYF
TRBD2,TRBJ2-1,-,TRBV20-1,TGCAGTGCTAGAGTTGTATCGGGGGGACTAGCTAGAGACTTGATCTACAATGAGCAGTTCTTC,CSARVVSGGLARDLIYNEQFF
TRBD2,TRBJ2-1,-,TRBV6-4,TGTGCCAGCAGTGACTCGCCTAGCGGGAGTCCCAATGAGCAGTTCTTC,CASSDSPSGSPNEQFF
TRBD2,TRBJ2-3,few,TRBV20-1,TGCAGTGCTAGAGATTATCGGAGCGGGAGTCCACTAGATACGCAGTATTTT,CSARDYRSGSPLDTQYF
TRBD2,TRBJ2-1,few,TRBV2,TGTGCCAGCAGTGCTGGGCTAGCGGGAGGCGAGGAGCAGTTCTTC,CASSAGLAGGEEQFF
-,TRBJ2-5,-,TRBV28,TGTGCCACCTCAGGGGTGTACCAAGAGACCCAGTACTTC,CATSGVYQETQYF
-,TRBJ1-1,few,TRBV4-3,TGCGCCAGCAGCCAAGGACTGGAGGGAGGGACTGAAGCTTTCTTT,CASSQGLEGGTEAFF
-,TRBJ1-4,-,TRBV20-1,TGCAGTGCAGGCACGACAGGACCAAATGAAAAACTGTTTTTT,CSAGTTGPNEKLFF
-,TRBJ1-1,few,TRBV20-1,TGCAGTGCTAGAGATAGTGGTGGGAGTACTACTGAAGCTTTCTTT,CSARDSGGSTTEAFF
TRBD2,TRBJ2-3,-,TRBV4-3,TGCGCCAGCAGCCATTTACTAGCGGGAGGTAAAGATACGCAGTATTTT,CASSHLLAGGKDTQYF
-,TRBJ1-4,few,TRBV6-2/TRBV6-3,TGTGCCAGCAGATCGAGGCAGCTCATTGCAACTAATGAAAAACTGTTTTTT,CASRSRQLIATNEKLFF
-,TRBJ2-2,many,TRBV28,TGTGCCAGCAGTCCCCGCCTGAACACCGGGGAGCTGTTTTTT,CASSPRLNTGELFF
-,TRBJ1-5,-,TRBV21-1,TGTGCCAGCAGCCCTGGGAGAGGGGACAATCAGCCCCAGCATTTT,CASSPGRGDNQPQHF
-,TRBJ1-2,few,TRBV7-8,TGTGCCAGCAGCTTATTCGCTTCGGGTGGCTACACCTTC,CASSLFASGGYTF
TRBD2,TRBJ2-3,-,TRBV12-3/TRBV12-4,TGTGCCAGCAGTTTTTGGCTAGCGGGGGGGCCTGATACGCAGTATTTT,CASSFWLAGGPDTQYF
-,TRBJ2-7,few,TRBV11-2,TGTGCCAGCAGCTTAGTGGTGGGGGAGCCCTACGAGCAGTACTTC,CASSLVVGEPYEQYF
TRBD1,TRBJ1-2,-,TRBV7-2,TGTGCCAGCAGCCAAGGGGGCTTGTCTAACTATGGCTACACCTTC,CASSQGGLSNYGYTF
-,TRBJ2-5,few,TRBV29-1,TGCAGCGTTGAAGAAAAGGGGCGGGAGACCCAGTACTTC,CSVEEKGRETQYF
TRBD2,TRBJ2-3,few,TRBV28,TGTGCCAGCAGTTTAGTTAGCGGGACCCACTTAGGTTACCCTAGCACAGATACGCAGTATTTT,CASSLVSGTHLGYPSTDTQYF
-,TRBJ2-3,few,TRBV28,TGTGCCAGCAGTTTATTATCGCGGAGTGGCACAGATACGCAGTATTTT,CASSLLSRSGTDTQYF
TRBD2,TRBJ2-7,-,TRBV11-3,TGTGCCAGCAGCGCGACTAGCGGGGGAGGCGAGCAGTACTTC,CASSATSGGGEQYF
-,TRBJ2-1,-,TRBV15,TGTGCCACCAGCAGAGATACTAGCTCTTACAATGAGCAGTTCTTC,CATSRDTSSYNEQFF
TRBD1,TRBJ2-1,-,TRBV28,TGTGCCAGCAGTCGGGGGGTAAAACAGGGGGCGCAGGGTGAGCAGTTCTTC,CASSRGVKQGAQGEQFF
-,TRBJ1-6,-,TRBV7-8,TGTGCCAGCAGCGCCGGGCTGTCCTTCTCCTATAATTCACCCCTCCACTTT,CASSAGLSFSYNSPLHF
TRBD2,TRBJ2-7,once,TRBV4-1,TGCGCCAGCAGCCAACTAGCGGGAGAAAACGAGCAGTACTTC,CASSQLAGENEQYF
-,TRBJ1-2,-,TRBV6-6,TGTGCCAGCAGTTACTCGGGGCAGGACTATGGCTACACCTTC,CASSYSGQDYGYTF
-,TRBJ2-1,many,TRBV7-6,TGTGCCAGCAGGGAGACTAGTCTGCGGGACAATGAGCAGTTCTTC,CASRETSLRDNEQFF
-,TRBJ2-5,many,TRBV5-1,TGCGCCAGCAGCTTGGCCGGGGAGACCCAGTACTTC,CASSLAGETQYF
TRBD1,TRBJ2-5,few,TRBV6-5,TGTGCCAGCAGTTACGCATTCCCGGGACAGGGAATCCAAGAGACCCAGTACTTC,CASSYAFPGQGIQETQYF
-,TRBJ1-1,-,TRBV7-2,TGTGCCAGCAGCCGACTGGGGAGGGCGAGGGAAGCTTTTTTT,CASSRLGRAREAFF
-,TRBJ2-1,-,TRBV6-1,TGTGCCAGCAGCCATTACGGGGGCCCTGCGGGAGCTTACAATGAGCAGTTCTTC,CASSHYGGPAGAYNEQFF
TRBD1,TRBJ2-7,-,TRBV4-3,TGCGCCAGCAGCCAAGACCGGGACAGGGCCCTTCCCTACGAGCAGTACTTC,CASSQDRDRALPYEQYF
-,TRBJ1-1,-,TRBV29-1,TGCAGCGGCCTGGGACCGATGAACACTGAAGCTTTCTTT,CSGLGPMNTEAFF
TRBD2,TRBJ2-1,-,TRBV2,TGTGCCAGCAGCATCCGGACTAGCGGGGACAATGAGCAGTTCTTC,CASSIRTSGDNEQFF
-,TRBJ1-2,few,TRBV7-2,TGTGCCAGCACCGAAACAGGGCCAACGTGGGACTATGGCTACACCTTC,CASTETGPTWDYGYTF
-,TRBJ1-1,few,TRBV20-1,TGCAGTGCCATAGTGTACGGCACTGAAGCTTTCTTT,CSAIVYGTEAFF
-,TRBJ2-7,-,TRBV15,TGTGCCACCAGCAGAGATCGTGGGGGGGGCTACTACGAGCAGTACTTC,CATSRDRGGGYYEQYF
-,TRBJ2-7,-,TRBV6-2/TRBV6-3,TGTGCCAGCAGTTACACAGCAGGCTCCTACGAGCAGTACTTC,CASSYTAGSYEQYF
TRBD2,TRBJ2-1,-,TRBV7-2,TGTGCCAGCAGCTTCTTAGCGGGGGGCACCAATGAGCAGTTCTTC,CASSFLAGGTNEQFF
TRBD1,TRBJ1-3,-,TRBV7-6,TGTGCCAGCAGCCAAGACAGGGGGCGGAGGTCTGGAAACACCATATATTTT,CASSQDRGRRSGNTIYF
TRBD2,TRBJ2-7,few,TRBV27,TGTGCCAGCAGTCAAACGGGACTAGCGAGGCCCTACGAGCAGTACTTC,CASSQTGLARPYEQYF
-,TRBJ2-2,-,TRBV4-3,TGCGCCAGCAGCCAAGCGAGTTTGGGCACCGGGGAGCTGTTTTTT,CASSQASLGTGELFF
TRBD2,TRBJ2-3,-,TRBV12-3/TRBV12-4,TGTGCCAGCAGCCGATCTGTGTGGGGGATGGCGGGAGATCAACAAGATACGCAGTATTTT,CASSRSVWGMAGDQQDTQYF
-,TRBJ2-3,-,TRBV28,TGTGCCAGCAGTCTCTCGGGACCGCTAACTTCCACAGATACGCAGTATTTT,CASSLSGPLTSTDTQYF
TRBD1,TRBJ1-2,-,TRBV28,TGTGCCAGCAGTTTGACAGGGGTTGACTATGGCTACACCTTC,CASSLTGVDYGYTF
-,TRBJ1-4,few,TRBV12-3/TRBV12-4,TGTGCCAGCAGACCACAAGGATTACGACTGTTTTTT,CASRPQGLRLFF
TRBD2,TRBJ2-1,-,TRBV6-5,TGTGCCAGCAGTTTTTCAACCGGACTAGCGGGGGGGGGAAATGAGCAGTTCTTC,CASSFSTGLAGGGNEQFF
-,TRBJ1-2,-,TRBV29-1,TGCAGCGTTGTTGATCAGTTGTTCGCAGCTAACTATGGCTACACCTTC,CSVVDQLFAANYGYTF
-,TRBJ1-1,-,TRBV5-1,TGCGCCAGCAAGGTGGACAGCACTGAAGCTTTCTTT,CASKVDSTEAFF
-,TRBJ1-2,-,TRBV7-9,TGTGCCAGCAGCTTAGTTTCGGCAGTGTTGAACTATGGCTACACCTTC,CASSLVSAVLNYGYTF
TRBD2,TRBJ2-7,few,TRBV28,TGTGCCAGCAGTTCCATAAGTGGCGGGAGGGCCTACGAGCAGTACTTC,CASSSISGGRAYEQYF
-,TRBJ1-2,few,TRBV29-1,TGCAGCGTTGAAGGGACAGTAGCGGGCTATGGCTACACCTTC,CSVEGTVAGYGYTF
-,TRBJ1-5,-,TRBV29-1,TGCAGCGTTGAGGGGGGGGGCGAGGAGCCCCAGCATTTT,CSVEGGGEEPQHF